This entry describes one T cell receptor beta chain. This sample was taken from a study of blood T cell repertoires in COVID-19. About the study: PBMCs, B-cell-depleted T cells, or T cells provided the cDNA or gDNA that made up the material.

The CDR3 is 13 amino acids. Germline assignment: CDR1 SNHLY and CDR2 FYNNEI. Unmatched junction bases numbered 7, after V lost 7 bases and J lost 6 bases. Sequencing was performed with immunoSEQ multiplex PCR; in TCRdb, only in-frame clones are kept and a portion is missing. The sample lists tens of thousands of clones; roughly 80% were seen once. This sequence joins TRBV2 and TRBJ1-2; 8 positions agree with TRBD1. This sequence was found in a woman aged 80 or older with active or convalescent COVID-19. The sample consisted of peripheral blood. CDR3 residues: CASIGQGRDGYTF. In DNA, the CDR3 is TGTGCCAGCATTGGACAGGGAAGGGATGGCTACACCTTC.